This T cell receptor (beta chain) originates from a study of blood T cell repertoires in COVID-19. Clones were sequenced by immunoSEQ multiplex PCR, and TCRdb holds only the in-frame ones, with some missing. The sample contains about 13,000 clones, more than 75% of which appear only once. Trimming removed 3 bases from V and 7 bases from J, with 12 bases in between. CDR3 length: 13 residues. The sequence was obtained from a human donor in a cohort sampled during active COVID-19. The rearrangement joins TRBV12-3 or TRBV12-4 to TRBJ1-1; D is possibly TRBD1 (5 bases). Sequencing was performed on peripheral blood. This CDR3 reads CASSLQGGFEAFF. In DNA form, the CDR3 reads TGTGCCAGCAGTTTGCAGGGAGGGTTTGAAGCTTTCTTT.